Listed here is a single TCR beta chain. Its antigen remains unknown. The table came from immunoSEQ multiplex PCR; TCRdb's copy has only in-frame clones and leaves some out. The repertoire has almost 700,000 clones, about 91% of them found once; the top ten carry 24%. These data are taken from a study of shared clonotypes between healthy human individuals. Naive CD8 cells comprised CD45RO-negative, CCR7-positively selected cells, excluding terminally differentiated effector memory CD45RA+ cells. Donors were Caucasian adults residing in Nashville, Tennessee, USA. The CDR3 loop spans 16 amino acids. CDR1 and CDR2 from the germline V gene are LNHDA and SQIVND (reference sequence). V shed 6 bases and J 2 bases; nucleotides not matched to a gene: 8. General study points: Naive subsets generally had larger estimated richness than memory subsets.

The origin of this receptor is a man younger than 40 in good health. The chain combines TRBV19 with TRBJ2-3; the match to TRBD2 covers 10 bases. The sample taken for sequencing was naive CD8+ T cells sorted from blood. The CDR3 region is CASSIIAGGSTDTQYF. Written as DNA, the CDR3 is TGTGCCAGTAGCATTATAGCGGGAGGATCCACAGATACGCAGTATTTT.